There are many counts of the clone carrying this T cell receptor (beta chain). Its antigen is as yet unknown. This CDR3 spans 16 amino acids. The V gene's germline CDR1 is DFQATT and CDR2 SNEGSKA (reference sequence). Trimming removed 6 bases at V and 8 bases at J, with 28 bases between. Amplification of TCR beta CDR3 regions used RNA as the template. First-round RT-PCR targeting the TCR CDR3 was performed with the HTBI primer set. MiXCR, applied by TCRdb to the multiplex PCR reads, yields one record per CDR3 protein. The table includes 200,000 to 250,000 distinct CDR3 sequences, more than 20% detected once. This specimen belongs to a study of T cells in Graves' hyperthyroidism and ophthalmopathy. As for the study in general: Peripheral blood was secured at the point of initial diagnosis, before any treatment. Study-wide results and caveats: The blood repertoire included most of the expanded thyroid clonotypes above 0.001.

This receptor was identified in a woman aged 40 to 50 with Graves' ophthalmopathy. Sequencing was done on a sample of blood. The chain is built from TRBV20-1 and TRBJ1-1, with D perhaps matching TRBD1 (5 bases). The CDR3 nucleotides are TGCAGTGCCCCCGAGGGTCCGGGACGGGAACATTGGGAAGCTTTCTTT. Amino acids: CSAPEGPGREHWEAFF.